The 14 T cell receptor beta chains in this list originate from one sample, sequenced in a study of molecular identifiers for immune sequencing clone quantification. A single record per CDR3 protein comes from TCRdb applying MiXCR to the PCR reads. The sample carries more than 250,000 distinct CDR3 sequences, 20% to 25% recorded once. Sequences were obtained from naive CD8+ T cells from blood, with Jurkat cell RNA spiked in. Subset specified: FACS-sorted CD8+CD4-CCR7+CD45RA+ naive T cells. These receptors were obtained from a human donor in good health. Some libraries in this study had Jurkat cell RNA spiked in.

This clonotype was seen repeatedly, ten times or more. CDR3 sequence (DNA): TGCAGCGTTGAAGTACAGGTCTTTTCTTACGGCTACACCTTC. This sequence encodes CSVEVQVFSYGYTF. V gene TRBV29-1 combines with J gene TRBJ1-2, with D possibly being TRBD1 (5 bases). CDR1 is SQVTM and CDR2 is ANQGSEA in the germline V gene. The V end lost 1 base, the J end lost 8 bases, and 17 bases lay between the germline ends. The CDR3 runs 14 residues.

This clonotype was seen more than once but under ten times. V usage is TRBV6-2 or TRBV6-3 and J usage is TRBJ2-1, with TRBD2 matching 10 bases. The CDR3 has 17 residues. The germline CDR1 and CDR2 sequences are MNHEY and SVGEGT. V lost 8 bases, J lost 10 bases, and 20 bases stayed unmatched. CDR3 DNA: TGTGCCAGCGGTACCGCCCTTGCGAGCGGGAGGGCCAAGGAGCAGTTCTTC. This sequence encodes CASGTALASGRAKEQFF.

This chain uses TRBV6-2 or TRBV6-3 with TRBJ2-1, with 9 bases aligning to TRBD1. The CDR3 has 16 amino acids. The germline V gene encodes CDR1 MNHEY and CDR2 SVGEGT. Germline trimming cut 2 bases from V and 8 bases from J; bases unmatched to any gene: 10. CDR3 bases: TGTGCCAGCAGTTACAGCGCCGGGACAGGGTTTTATGAGCAGTTCTTC. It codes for CASSYSAGTGFYEQFF.

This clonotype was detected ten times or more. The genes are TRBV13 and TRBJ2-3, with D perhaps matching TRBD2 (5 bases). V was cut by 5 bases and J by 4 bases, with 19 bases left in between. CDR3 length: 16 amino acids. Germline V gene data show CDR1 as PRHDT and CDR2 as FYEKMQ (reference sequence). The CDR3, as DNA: TGTGCCAGCAGCCCTGGTCTTAGCGTGGTTGCAGATACGCAGTATTTT. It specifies CASSPGLSVVADTQYF.

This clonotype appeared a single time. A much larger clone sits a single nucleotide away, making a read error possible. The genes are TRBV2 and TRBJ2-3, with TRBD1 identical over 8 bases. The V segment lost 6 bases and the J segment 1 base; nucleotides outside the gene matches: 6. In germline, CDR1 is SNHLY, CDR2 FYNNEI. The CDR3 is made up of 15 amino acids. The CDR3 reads CASRGQGAGTDTQYF. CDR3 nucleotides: TGTGCCAGCAGAGGGCAGGGGGCAGGCACAGATACGCAGTATTTT.

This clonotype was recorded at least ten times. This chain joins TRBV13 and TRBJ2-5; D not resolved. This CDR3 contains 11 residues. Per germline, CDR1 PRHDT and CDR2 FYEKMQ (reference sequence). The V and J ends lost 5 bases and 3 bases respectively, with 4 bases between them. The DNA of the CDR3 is TGTGCCAGCAGCATAGAAGAGACCCAGTACTTC. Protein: CASSIEETQYF.

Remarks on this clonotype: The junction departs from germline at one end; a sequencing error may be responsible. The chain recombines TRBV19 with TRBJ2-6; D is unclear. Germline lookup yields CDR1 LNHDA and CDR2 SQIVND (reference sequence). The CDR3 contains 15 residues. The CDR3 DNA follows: TGTGCCAGTAGTATAAACTACTCTGAGGCCAACGTCCTGACTTTC. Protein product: CASSINYSEANVLTF. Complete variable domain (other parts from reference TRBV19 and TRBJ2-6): DGGITQSPKYLFRKEGQNVTLSCEQNLNHDAMYWYRQDPGQGLRLIYYSQIVNDFQKGDIAEGYSVSREKKESFPLTVTSAQKNPTAFYLCASSINYSEANVLTFGAGSRLTVL.

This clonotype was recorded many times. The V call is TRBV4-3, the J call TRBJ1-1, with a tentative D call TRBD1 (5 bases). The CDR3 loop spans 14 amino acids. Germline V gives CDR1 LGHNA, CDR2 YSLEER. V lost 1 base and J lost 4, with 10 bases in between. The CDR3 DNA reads TGCGCCAGCAGCCAAGGTCTGGGGGGCACTGAAGCTTTCTTT. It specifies CASSQGLGGTEAFF.

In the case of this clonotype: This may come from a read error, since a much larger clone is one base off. This chain's CDR3 is CASSPGTEGTWLDEQYF. CDR3 bases: TGTGCCAGCAGTCCTGGGACAGAGGGTACCTGGTTGGACGAGCAGTACTTC. The chain employs TRBV28 and TRBJ2-7; TRBD1 aligns across 7 bases. V shed 5 bases and J 5 bases; nucleotides not matched to a gene: 18. CDR1 is MDHEN and CDR2 is SYDVKM in the germline V gene. This CDR3 spans 17 amino acids.

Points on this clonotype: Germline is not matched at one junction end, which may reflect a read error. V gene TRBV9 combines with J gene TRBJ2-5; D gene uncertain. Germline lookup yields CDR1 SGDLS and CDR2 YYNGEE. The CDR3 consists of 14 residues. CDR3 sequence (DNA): TGTGCCAGCAGCAACGACATCCTCCAAGGGACCCAGTACTTC. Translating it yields CASSNDILQGTQYF.

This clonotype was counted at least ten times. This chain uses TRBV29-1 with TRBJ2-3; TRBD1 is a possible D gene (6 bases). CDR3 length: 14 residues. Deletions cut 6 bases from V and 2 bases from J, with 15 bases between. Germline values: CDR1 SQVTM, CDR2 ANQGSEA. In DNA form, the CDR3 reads TGCAGCGTGTCCGGGACACCCTCCACAGATACGCAGTATTTT. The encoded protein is CSVSGTPSTDTQYF.

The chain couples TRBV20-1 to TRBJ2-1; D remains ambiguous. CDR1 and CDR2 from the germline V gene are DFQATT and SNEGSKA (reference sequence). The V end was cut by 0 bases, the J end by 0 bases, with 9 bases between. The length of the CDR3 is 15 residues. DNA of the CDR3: TGCAGTGCTAGAGAGGGTGGAAGCTCCTACAATGAGCAGTTCTTC. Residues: CSAREGGSSYNEQFF.

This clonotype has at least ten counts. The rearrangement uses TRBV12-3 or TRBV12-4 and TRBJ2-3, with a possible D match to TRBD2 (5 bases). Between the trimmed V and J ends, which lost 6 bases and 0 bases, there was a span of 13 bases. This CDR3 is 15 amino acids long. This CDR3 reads CASSLTTTSTDTQYF. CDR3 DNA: TGTGCCAGCAGCTTGACTACTACTAGCACAGATACGCAGTATTTT.

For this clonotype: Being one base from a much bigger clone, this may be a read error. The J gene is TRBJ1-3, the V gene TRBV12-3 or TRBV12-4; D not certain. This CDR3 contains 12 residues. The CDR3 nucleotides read TGTGCCGGCAGCCCTCAGGGAAACACCATATATTTT. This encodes CAGSPQGNTIYF.